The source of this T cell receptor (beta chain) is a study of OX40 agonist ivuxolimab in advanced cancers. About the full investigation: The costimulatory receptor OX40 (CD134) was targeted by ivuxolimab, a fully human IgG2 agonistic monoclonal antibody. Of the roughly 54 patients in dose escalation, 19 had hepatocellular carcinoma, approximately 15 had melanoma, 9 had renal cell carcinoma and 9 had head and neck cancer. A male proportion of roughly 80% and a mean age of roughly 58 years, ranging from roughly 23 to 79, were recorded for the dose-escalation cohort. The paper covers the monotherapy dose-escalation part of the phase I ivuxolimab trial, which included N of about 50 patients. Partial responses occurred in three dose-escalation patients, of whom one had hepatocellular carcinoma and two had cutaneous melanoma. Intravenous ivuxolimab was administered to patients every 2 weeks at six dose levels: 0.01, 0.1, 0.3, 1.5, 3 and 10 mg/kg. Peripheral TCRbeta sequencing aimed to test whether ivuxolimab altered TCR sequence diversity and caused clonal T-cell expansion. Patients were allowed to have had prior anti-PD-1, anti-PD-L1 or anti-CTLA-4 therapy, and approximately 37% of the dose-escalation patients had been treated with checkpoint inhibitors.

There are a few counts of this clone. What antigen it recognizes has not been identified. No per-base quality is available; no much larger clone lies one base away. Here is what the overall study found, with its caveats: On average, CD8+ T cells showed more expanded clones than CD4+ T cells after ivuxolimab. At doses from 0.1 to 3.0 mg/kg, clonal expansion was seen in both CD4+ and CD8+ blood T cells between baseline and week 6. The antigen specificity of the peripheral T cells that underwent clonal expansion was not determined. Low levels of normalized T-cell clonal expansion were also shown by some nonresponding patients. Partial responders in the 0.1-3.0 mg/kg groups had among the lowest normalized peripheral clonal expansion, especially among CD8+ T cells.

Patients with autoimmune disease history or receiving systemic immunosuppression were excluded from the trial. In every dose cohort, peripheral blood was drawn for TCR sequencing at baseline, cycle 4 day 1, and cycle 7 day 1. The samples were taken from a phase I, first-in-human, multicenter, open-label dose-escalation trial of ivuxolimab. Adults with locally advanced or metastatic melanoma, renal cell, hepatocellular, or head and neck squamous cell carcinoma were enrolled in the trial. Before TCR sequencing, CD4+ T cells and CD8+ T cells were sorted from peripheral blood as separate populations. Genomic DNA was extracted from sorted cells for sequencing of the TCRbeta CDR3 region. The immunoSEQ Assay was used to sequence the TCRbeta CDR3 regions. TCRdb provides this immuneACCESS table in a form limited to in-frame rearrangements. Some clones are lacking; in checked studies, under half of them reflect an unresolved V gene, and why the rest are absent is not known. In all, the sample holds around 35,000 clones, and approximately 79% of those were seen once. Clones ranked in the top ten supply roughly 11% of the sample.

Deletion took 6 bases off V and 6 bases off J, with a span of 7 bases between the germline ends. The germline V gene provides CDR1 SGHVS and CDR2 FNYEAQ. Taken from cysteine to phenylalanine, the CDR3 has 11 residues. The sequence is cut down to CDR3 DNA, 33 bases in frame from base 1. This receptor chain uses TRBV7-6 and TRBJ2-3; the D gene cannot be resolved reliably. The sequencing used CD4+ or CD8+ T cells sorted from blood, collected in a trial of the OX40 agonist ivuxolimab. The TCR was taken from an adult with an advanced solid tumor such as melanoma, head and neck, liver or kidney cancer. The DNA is TGTGCCAGCAGTGACGGGGATACGCAGTATTTT. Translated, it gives CASSDGDTQYF.